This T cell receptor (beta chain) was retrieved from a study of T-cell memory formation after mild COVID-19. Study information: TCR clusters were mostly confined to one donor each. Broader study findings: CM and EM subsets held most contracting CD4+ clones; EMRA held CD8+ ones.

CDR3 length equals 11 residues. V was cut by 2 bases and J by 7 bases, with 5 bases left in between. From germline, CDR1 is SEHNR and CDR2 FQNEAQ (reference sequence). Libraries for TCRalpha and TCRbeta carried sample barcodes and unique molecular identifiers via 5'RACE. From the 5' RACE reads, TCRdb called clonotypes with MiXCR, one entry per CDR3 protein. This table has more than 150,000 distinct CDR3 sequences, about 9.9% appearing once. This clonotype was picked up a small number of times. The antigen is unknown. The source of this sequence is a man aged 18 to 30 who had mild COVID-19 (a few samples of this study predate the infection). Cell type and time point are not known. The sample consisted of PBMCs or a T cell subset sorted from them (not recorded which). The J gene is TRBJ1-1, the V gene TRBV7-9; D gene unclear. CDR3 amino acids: CASSLKGEAFF. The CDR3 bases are TGTGCCAGCAGCTTAAAGGGTGAAGCTTTCTTT. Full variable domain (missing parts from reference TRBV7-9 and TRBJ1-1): DTGVSQNPRHKITKRGQNVTFRCDPISEHNRLYWYRQTLGQGPEFLTYFQNEAQLEKSRLLSDRFSAERPKGSFSTLEIQRTEQGDSAMYLCASSLKGEAFFGQGTRLTVV.